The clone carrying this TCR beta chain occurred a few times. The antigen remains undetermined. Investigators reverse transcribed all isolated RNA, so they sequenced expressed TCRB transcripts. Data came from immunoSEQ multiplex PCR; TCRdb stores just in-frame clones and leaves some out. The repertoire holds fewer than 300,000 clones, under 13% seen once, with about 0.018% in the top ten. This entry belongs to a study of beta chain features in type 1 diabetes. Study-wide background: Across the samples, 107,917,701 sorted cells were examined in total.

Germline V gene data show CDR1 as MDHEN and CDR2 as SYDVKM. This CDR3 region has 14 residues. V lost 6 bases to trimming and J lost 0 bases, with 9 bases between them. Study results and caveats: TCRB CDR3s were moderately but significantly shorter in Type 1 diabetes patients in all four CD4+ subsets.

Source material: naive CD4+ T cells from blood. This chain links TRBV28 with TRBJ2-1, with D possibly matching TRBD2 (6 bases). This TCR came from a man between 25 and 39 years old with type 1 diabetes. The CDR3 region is CASRGTYSYNEQFF. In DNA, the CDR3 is TGTGCCAGCAGGGGGACTTACTCCTACAATGAGCAGTTCTTC.